The entry below describes one T cell receptor beta chain. Its cognate antigen is unknown. Splitting of each subset's genomic DNA was done evenly across several immunoSEQ plates. DNA at about 210 ng, roughly 30,000 T cell genomes, went into sorted-subset replicate PCRs. Libraries were prepared by immunoSEQ multiplex PCR; TCRdb keeps only in-frame clonotypes and omits some of them. The sample carries more than 2 million clones, around 95% recorded once. The data were taken from a study of shared clonotypes between healthy human individuals. Germline V lookup: CDR1 SEHNR, CDR2 FQNEAQ (reference sequence). The ends were cut back, 3 bases at V and 6 bases at J, with 9 bases in the middle. The CDR3 covers 12 residues. The study, taken as a whole, reports: Generation probabilities of non-shared clonotypes were lower (relative to those shared by all four donors). The researchers took only blood, and tissue repertoires probably look different.

CD45RO-negative cells were positively selected for CCR7, leaving out terminally differentiated effector memory CD45RA+ cells. The TCR originated in a man aged 18 to 29 in good health. Some clones in this sample may be carry-over from other donors' samples. Source material: naive CD8+ T cells from PBMCs. The V and J genes are TRBV7-9 and TRBJ2-7, with a tentative D call TRBD2 (6 bases). Here the CDR3 reads CASSFLGGEQYF. The CDR3, as DNA: TGTGCCAGCAGCTTCTTGGGGGGCGAGCAGTACTTC.